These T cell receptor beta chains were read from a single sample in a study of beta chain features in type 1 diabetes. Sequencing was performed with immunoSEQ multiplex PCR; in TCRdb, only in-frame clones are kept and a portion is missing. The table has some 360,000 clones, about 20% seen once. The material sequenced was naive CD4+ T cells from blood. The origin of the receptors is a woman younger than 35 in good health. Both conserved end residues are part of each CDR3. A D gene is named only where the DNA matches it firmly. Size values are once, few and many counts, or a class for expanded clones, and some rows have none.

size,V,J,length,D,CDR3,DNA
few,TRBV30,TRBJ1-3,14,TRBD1,CAWSPTGGRNTIYF,TGTGCCTGGAGTCCTACAGGGGGCAGAAACACCATATATTTT
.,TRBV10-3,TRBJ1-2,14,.,CAISEEGLGYGYTF,TGTGCCATCAGTGAAGAGGGATTGGGATATGGCTACACCTTC
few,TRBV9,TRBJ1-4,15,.,CASSADSATNEKLFF,TGTGCCAGCAGCGCCGACAGTGCAACTAATGAAAAACTGTTTTTT
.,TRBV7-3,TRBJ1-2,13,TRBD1,CASSEDRGYGYTF,TGTGCCAGCAGCGAGGACAGGGGCTATGGCTACACCTTC
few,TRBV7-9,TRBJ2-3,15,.,CASSRPAGPTDTQYF,TGTGCCAGCAGCCGACCAGCGGGCCCGACAGATACGCAGTATTTT
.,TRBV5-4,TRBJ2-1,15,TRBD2,CASSPTGTRINEQFF,TGTGCCAGCAGCCCGACCGGGACTAGAATCAATGAGCAGTTCTTC
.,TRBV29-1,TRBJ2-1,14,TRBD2,CSVGGLAGGDEQFF,TGCAGCGTTGGCGGTCTAGCGGGGGGCGATGAGCAGTTCTTC
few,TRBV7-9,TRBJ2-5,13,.,CASSLRNGETQYF,TGTGCCAGCAGCTTAAGAAACGGGGAGACCCAGTACTTC
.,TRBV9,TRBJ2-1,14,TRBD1,CASSPGQGGNEQFF,TGTGCCAGCAGCCCAGGACAGGGGGGTAATGAGCAGTTCTTC
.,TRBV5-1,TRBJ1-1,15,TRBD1,CASSLGPGGNTEAFF,TGCGCCAGCAGCTTGGGTCCAGGGGGGAACACTGAAGCTTTCTTT
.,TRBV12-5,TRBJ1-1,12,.,CASGPARVEAFF,TGTGCTAGTGGCCCAGCCCGGGTTGAAGCTTTCTTT
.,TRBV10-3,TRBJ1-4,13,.,CAISETEQEKLFF,TGTGCCATCAGTGAGACAGAGCAGGAAAAACTGTTTTTT
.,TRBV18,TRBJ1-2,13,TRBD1,CASSLTDRGGYTF,TGTGCCAGCTCACTTACAGACAGGGGTGGCTACACCTTC
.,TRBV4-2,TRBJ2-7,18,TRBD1,CASSQASSSRTGHYEQYF,TGTGCCAGCAGCCAAGCATCCTCTAGCCGGACAGGGCACTACGAGCAGTACTTC
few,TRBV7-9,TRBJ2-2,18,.,CASSLGLKGLRNTGELFF,TGTGCCAGCAGCTTAGGCCTGAAAGGACTCCGGAACACCGGGGAGCTGTTTTTT
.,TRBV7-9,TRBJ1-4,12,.,CASSADIQKLFF,TGTGCCAGCAGCGCGGACATCCAAAAACTGTTTTTT
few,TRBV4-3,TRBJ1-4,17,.,CASSQDYKAIGGEKLFF,TGCGCCAGCAGCCAAGATTATAAGGCGATCGGCGGGGAAAAACTGTTTTTT
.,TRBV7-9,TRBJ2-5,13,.,CASSLQGPETQYF,TGTGCCAGCAGCCTCCAGGGCCCGGAGACCCAGTACTTC